A selection of T cell receptor beta chains follows, all from one sample in a study of prognosis after radiotherapy for stage I lung cancer. TCRdb re-analysed the multiplex PCR reads in MiXCR, keeping a single row per CDR3 protein. The table includes about 19,000 distinct CDR3 sequences, over 25% detected once. The sequencing used PBMCs, collected before or after stereotactic body radiation therapy (not recorded which). The receptors were gathered from a donor over 45 with non-small cell lung cancer. Each CDR3 is given with its conserved first and last residue. A D gene is named only where the DNA matches it firmly. Not all rows give a size; the values are once, few, many and, for expanded clones, a class.

J gene	D gene	clone size	V gene	CDR3 protein
TRBJ2-6	.	many	TRBV12-3/TRBV12-4	CASRTTSGANVLTF
TRBJ2-6	.	many	TRBV28	CASSSTGTTGANVLTF
TRBJ2-7	.	.	TRBV28	CASSLTRHGYDQYF
TRBJ2-1	TRBD2	many	TRBV29-1	CSVLAGEVAGANEQFF
TRBJ2-5	.	many	TRBV6-2/TRBV6-3	CASSSLRLDRETETQYF
TRBJ1-1	.	many	TRBV20-1	CSAKDTMNTEAFF
TRBJ2-2	.	many	TRBV20-1	CSARDRSSGELFF
TRBJ2-1	TRBD2	medium-sized	TRBV20-1	CSARTSGGRVAAGFNEQFF
TRBJ2-1	TRBD2	medium-sized	TRBV7-2	CASSLVGTSGGNEQFF
TRBJ1-3	.	many	TRBV12-3/TRBV12-4	CASSLNSGNTIYF
TRBJ1-1	.	many	TRBV6-1	CASRNTEAFF
TRBJ2-3	.	many	TRBV7-6	CASSLSQGGTDTQYF
TRBJ2-1	.	many	TRBV28	CASRTSGVRHNEQFF
TRBJ2-7	.	many	TRBV6-1	CASSLLRGSSYEQYF
TRBJ1-1	TRBD1	.	TRBV6-5	CASSSGTGWTEAFF
TRBJ1-5	.	.	TRBV30	CAWSVGQGINQPQHF
TRBJ1-2	.	many	TRBV6-2/TRBV6-3	CASSDDGRGWNYGYTF
TRBJ2-1	TRBD2	.	TRBV11-2	CASSLWTSGSAEFF
TRBJ1-4	.	many	TRBV2	CASSLGPEKLFF